The 8 T cell receptor beta chains reported below all come from one sample, sequenced in a study of neurological immune-mediated disorders. The time point here: longitudinal time-point 2. One entry per CDR3 protein, called by TCRdb with MiXCR from the 5' RACE reads. Among 70,000 to 95,000 distinct CDR3 sequences listed, roughly 13% were seen once. The sequencing input was PBMCs. Receptor source: a female donor with HTLV-1-associated myelopathy (HAM/TSP).

Ten or more counts support this clonotype. The chain couples TRBV5-1 to TRBJ1-3; D is unresolved. The germline CDR1 and CDR2 sequences are SGHRS and YFSETQ. V shed 0 bases and J shed 6 bases, with 7 bases lying between them. The CDR3 contains 13 residues. The CDR3 region has the DNA TGCGCCAGCAGCTTGGACATGGTAAACACCATATATTTT. Its protein product is CASSLDMVNTIYF.

This clonotype came up many times. The J gene is TRBJ2-6, the V gene TRBV27, with TRBD1 matching over 7 bases. Germline trimming cut 4 bases from V and 13 bases from J; bases unmatched to any gene: 13. Germline loops: CDR1 MNHEY, CDR2 SMNVEV (reference sequence). The CDR3 consists of 15 residues. CDR3 in amino acids: CASSSPERGPAVLTF. The CDR3 DNA follows: TGTGCCAGCAGTTCTCCTGAAAGGGGGCCTGCAGTCCTGACTTTC.

This clonotype was found many times. The chain has TRBV28 and TRBJ2-3; perhaps D is TRBD1 or TRBD2 (5 bases each). V lost 5 bases to trimming and J lost 4 bases, with 19 bases between them. Germline values: CDR1 MDHEN, CDR2 SYDVKM. There are 16 residues in the CDR3. Here the CDR3 DNA reads TGTGCCAGCAGTCAGGTTACGGGACGAGGCCCAGATACGCAGTATTTT. It translates to CASSQVTGRGPDTQYF.

This clonotype was counted ten times or more. V is TRBV20-1 and J is TRBJ2-7; D gene unclear. Trimming pared 5 bases from V and 7 bases from J, leaving 9 bases between. This CDR3 region has 10 residues. Germline V gene sequence: CDR1 DFQATT, CDR2 SNEGSKA (reference sequence). The CDR3 DNA reads TGCAGTGCTTCAGAGGTTGAGCAGTACTTC. Translation: CSASEVEQYF.

This clonotype was counted at least ten times. The chain joins TRBV11-2 to TRBJ2-7; 8 bases fit TRBD1. CDR3 size: 15 residues. V lost 2 bases and J lost 3; bases outside the gene matches: 6. The germline V gene encodes CDR1 SGHAT and CDR2 FQNNGV. This CDR3 is CASSLNPGGYYEQYF. The CDR3 DNA reads TGTGCCAGCAGCTTAAATCCAGGGGGCTACTACGAGCAGTACTTC.

This clonotype was picked up many times. The rearrangement uses TRBV20-1 and TRBJ1-5; no definite D call. Germline V CDR1 and CDR2: DFQATT, SNEGSKA (reference sequence). The CDR3 consists of 11 residues. The ends were cut back, 3 bases at V and 7 bases at J, with 7 bases in the middle. This CDR3 reads CSASGGQPQHF. The CDR3 DNA reads TGCAGTGCTAGCGGTGGCCAGCCCCAGCATTTT.

The table lists this clonotype with many counts. V is TRBV12-3 or TRBV12-4 and J is TRBJ2-3; tentatively, D is TRBD2 (6 bases). Trimming stripped 6 bases from V and 4 bases from J, with 11 bases between. The CDR3 is 13 residues long. The CDR3 DNA follows: TGTGCCAGCAGCCCCGGGGACTCAGATACGCAGTATTTT. Its protein product is CASSPGDSDTQYF.

This clonotype was seen ten or more times. The genes are TRBV12-3 or TRBV12-4 and TRBJ2-2; the match to TRBD1 covers 8 bases. The CDR3 sequence is 14 residues long. Trimming removed 5 bases from V and 4 bases from J; junction bases left unmatched: 3. In nucleotides, the CDR3 is TGTGCCAGCAGTCCCGGGACAGGCACCGGGGAGCTGTTTTTT. Its translation is CASSPGTGTGELFF.